This is a list of T cell receptor beta chains from one sample in a study of T-cell memory formation after mild COVID-19. TCRdb re-called the 5' RACE reads through MiXCR, storing one row per CDR3 protein. In the table there are 500,000 to 600,000 distinct CDR3 sequences, about 20% of which are singletons. The sequencing sample was made of PBMCs or a T cell subset sorted from them (not recorded which). Receptors originate from an adult woman who had mild COVID-19 (a few samples of this study predate the infection). Cell type and time point are not known. The CDR3 runs from the conserved cysteine through the conserved F or W. Fields, in order: J gene, V gene, D gene, clone size, CDR3 DNA, CDR3 protein. A D gene is named only where the DNA matches it firmly. Clone size is given for some rows only: seen once, a few or many times, or a class if the clone is expanded.

TRBJ2-3	TRBV7-9	TRBD1	few	TGTGCCAGCAAGGGGGCGACAAGCACAGATACGCAGTATTTT	CASKGATSTDTQYF
TRBJ1-2	TRBV6-6	.	many	TGTGCCAGCAGGGGAGGGGGGAACTATGGCTACACCTTC	CASRGGGNYGYTF
TRBJ2-1	TRBV24-1	.	.	TGTGCCACCAGTGATCTATTGGAGGGCTCTGAGCAGTTCTTC	CATSDLLEGSEQFF
TRBJ2-2	TRBV19	.	.	TGTGCCAGTACCCGGGGGAGTTGGGTAACCGGGGAGCTGTTTTTT	CASTRGSWVTGELFF
TRBJ2-5	TRBV29-1	.	.	TGCAGCGTCGACCTCTACGGCGGGGGCCTCCAAGAGACCCAGTACTTC	CSVDLYGGGLQETQYF
TRBJ1-1	TRBV6-6	.	few	TGTGCCAGCAGTTTCCCCCCCCAGGGACTGAACACTGAAGCTTTCTTT	CASSFPPQGLNTEAFF
TRBJ2-7	TRBV2	.	few	TGTGCCAGCGCCAAGTGGGGACTCTCCTACGAGCAGTACTTC	CASAKWGLSYEQYF
TRBJ2-4	TRBV4-1	.	few	TGCGCCAGCAGCCAAGACGGTCGGGACATTCAGTACTTC	CASSQDGRDIQYF
TRBJ2-3	TRBV5-5	.	few	TGTGCCAGCAGTAGAGAGAACTATAGCACAGATACGCAGTATTTT	CASSRENYSTDTQYF
TRBJ1-5	TRBV7-2	.	.	TGTGCCAGCAGCTTTCAACAGGGAGGGCTTAGCAATCAGCCCCAGCATTTT	CASSFQQGGLSNQPQHF
TRBJ2-7	TRBV4-3	.	few	TGCGCCAGCAGCCAAGATAGGGCGACAGGAGTCCACGAGCAGTACTTC	CASSQDRATGVHEQYF
TRBJ2-2	TRBV27	.	.	TGTGCCAGCAGTCCAACATTTCCAGGGAGTGTGGCCGGGGAGCTGTTTTTT	CASSPTFPGSVAGELFF
TRBJ2-3	TRBV10-3	TRBD2	many	TGTGCCATCAGTAGCGGGGGGGCCCCAGATACGCAGTATTTT	CAISSGGAPDTQYF
TRBJ1-1	TRBV12-3/TRBV12-4	.	few	TGTGCCAGCAGTTTACAATACGTCGGGGGGACTGAAGCTTTCTTT	CASSLQYVGGTEAFF
TRBJ1-6	TRBV5-5	.	.	TGTGCCAGCAGCTCAAGGGATCCCCAACTCTCACCCCTCCACTTT	CASSSRDPQLSPLHF
TRBJ2-1	TRBV9	.	.	TGTGCCAGCAGCGTTAGGGGCCTCTCCTACAATGAGCAGTTCTTC	CASSVRGLSYNEQFF
TRBJ2-3	TRBV11-3	.	.	TGTGCCAGCAGCCCTGACTCCTCGTCGGGTACGCAGTATTTT	CASSPDSSSGTQYF
TRBJ2-1	TRBV12-3/TRBV12-4	.	few	TGTGCCAGCAGTTTAGTCGGGGCGGGCAATGAGCAGTTCTTC	CASSLVGAGNEQFF
TRBJ2-3	TRBV2	TRBD1	once	TGTGCCAGCAGTGGTAGGGACAGATCAAGGAGAGATACGCAGTATTTT	CASSGRDRSRRDTQYF
TRBJ2-3	TRBV6-5	TRBD2	.	TGTGCCAGCAGGTCTAGCGGGGGCTCATCGGATACGCAGTATTTT	CASRSSGGSSDTQYF
TRBJ2-3	TRBV30	TRBD2	.	TGTGCCTGGAGTTCGACCCTAGCGGGGCGGACTAGCACAGATACGCAGTATTTT	CAWSSTLAGRTSTDTQYF
TRBJ2-2	TRBV5-5	.	.	TGTGCCAGCAGCAAAGGGGGGTTTGGCACCGGGGAGCTGTTTTTT	CASSKGGFGTGELFF
TRBJ1-4	TRBV12-3/TRBV12-4	.	many	TGTGCCAGCAGCAAGGGACCAGCAGGCGCTGAAAAACTGTTTTTT	CASSKGPAGAEKLFF